Below, 4 T cell receptor beta chains from the same sample are listed, as sequenced in a study of CD8 T cells in ankylosing spondylitis. TCRdb re-derived calls from the 5' RACE reads in MiXCR, one entry per CDR3 protein. The table shows fewer than 500,000 distinct CDR3 sequences, with 25% to 30% occurring only once. Their target antigens are unknown. Study results and caveats: Among TCR beta sequences, a motif of several highly homologous variants appeared characteristic of ankylosing spondylitis blood.

Sequencing input: blood, either unsorted or a sorted T cell fraction (not recorded which). These receptors came from a male donor with ankylosing spondylitis.

This clonotype was counted between two and nine times. The V call is TRBV14, the J call TRBJ2-4; D unresolved. V dropped 2 bases and J dropped 14 bases, with 13 bases sitting between them. Germline CDR1 reads SGHDN; CDR2 reads FVKESK. The CDR3 length is 12 residues. CDR3 nucleotides: TGTGCCAGCAGCCAATCGGGCCCCCTGAAGTACTTC. It specifies CASSQSGPLKYF.

J is TRBJ2-7 and V is TRBV12-5; D is possibly TRBD2 (6 bases). There are 13 residues in the CDR3. Germline assignment: CDR1 LGHNT and CDR2 FRNRAP. V dropped 7 bases and J dropped 7 bases, with 17 bases sitting between them. CDR3 in amino acids: CASAFGEAGEQYV. The CDR3 DNA follows: TGTGCTAGTGCCTTCGGGGAGGCTGGTGAGCAGTACGTC.

The chain links TRBV20-1 to TRBJ1-1; D remains unclear. Germline CDR1 and CDR2: DFQATT and SNEGSKA (reference sequence). CDR3 length: 14 residues. V lost 1 base, J lost 1 base, and 10 bases lay in between. The CDR3, as DNA: TGCAGTGCTAGAGGTGTCACTTGGAACACTGAAGCTTTCTTT. Its protein is CSARGVTWNTEAFF.

V is TRBV19 and J is TRBJ1-6, with D perhaps matching TRBD1 (5 bases). Between the trimmed V and J ends, which lost 3 bases and 7 bases, there was a span of 13 bases. This CDR3 is 15 amino acids long. CDR1 is LNHDA, CDR2 SQIVND, per germline (reference sequence). This CDR3 reads CASSIEMGENSPLHF. CDR3 sequence (DNA): TGTGCCAGTAGTATCGAGATGGGGGAAAATTCACCCCTCCACTTT.